This T cell receptor (beta chain) comes out of a study of chemoradiotherapy in HPV16-positive cancers. Points from the study as a whole: In HPV16-positive patients, HPV-responsive T-cell expansion tracked better recurrence-free survival.

Here immunoSEQ multiplex PCR was the method, and the copy in TCRdb shows in-frame clones only, minus some. Among under 20,000 clones listed, nearly 80% were seen once. Worth noting for this clone: The antigen is undetermined.

Deletions cut 2 bases from V and 0 bases from J, with 12 bases between. CDR1 and CDR2 (germline): SGHRS, YFSETQ. This CDR3 is 15 amino acids long. The chain is built from TRBV5-1 and TRBJ2-7; D gene uncertain. This receptor was identified in a human donor with HPV-associated anogenital cancer. Sample collection was performed from a patient who underwent chemoradiotherapy. Here the CDR3 DNA reads TGCGCCAGCAGCTTTCTGGGTTCGGACTCCTACGAGCAGTACTTC. Encoded protein: CASSFLGSDSYEQYF.